Each of the 15 T cell receptor beta chains below was sequenced from the same sample in a study of shared clonotypes between healthy human individuals. Naive CD8 cells, CD45RO-negative and positively selected for CCR7, excluded terminally differentiated effector memory CD45RA+ cells. Here immunoSEQ multiplex PCR was the method, and the copy in TCRdb shows in-frame clones only, minus some. Of about 800,000 clones detected, 90% to 97% appear once; the ten largest clones hold about 0.22%. The specimen was naive CD8+ T cells sorted from blood. Receptors originate from a man between 25 and 39 years old in good health.

The chain has TRBV7-9 and TRBJ2-3; 11 bases fit TRBD2. J was trimmed by 5 bases and V by 3 bases; bases with no gene match: 13. This CDR3 spans 18 amino acids. CDR1 SEHNR and CDR2 FQNEAQ come from the germline V gene (reference sequence). CDR3 bases: TGTGCCAGCAGCTTGACAAATGCACTAGCGGGAGTAGTAGATACGCAGTATTTT. Protein sequence: CASSLTNALAGVVDTQYF.

This rearrangement joins TRBV29-1 to TRBJ1-4; 9 positions agree with TRBD1. The CDR3 is 14 residues long. V shed 5 bases and J 5 bases; nucleotides not matched to a gene: 6. The germline gives CDR1 SQVTM, CDR2 ANQGSEA. The CDR3 DNA reads as TGCAGCGTTAAAACCGGGACAGGGAATGAAAAACTGTTTTTT. Its translation is CSVKTGTGNEKLFF.

The chain joins TRBV7-3 to TRBJ2-7, with 10 bases identical to TRBD2. Per germline, CDR1 SGHTA and CDR2 FQGTGA. Germline trimming cut 6 bases from V and 3 bases from J; bases unmatched to any gene: 5. The CDR3 length is 14 residues. CDR3 protein: CASSRRLAGYEQYF. As DNA, the CDR3 is TGTGCCAGCAGTCGCAGACTAGCGGGCTACGAGCAGTACTTC. The variable domain in full, completed from reference TRBV7-3 and TRBJ2-7, reads GAGVSQTPSNKVTEKGKYVELRCDPISGHTALYWYRQSLGQGPEFLIYFQGTGAADDSGLPNDRFFAVRPEGSVSTLKIQRTERGDSAVYLCASSRRLAGYEQYFGPGTRLTVT.

The rearrangement links TRBV7-9 to TRBJ2-7; TRBD2 aligns across 13 bases. CDR3 length: 15 residues. CDR1 and CDR2 from the germline V gene are SEHNR and FQNEAQ (reference sequence). V trimming: 1 base; J trimming: 6 bases; junction bases outside the gene matches: 3. The CDR3: CASSLDGTSGTEQYF. The CDR3 DNA reads as TGTGCCAGCAGCTTAGATGGGACTAGCGGGACCGAGCAGTACTTC.

The chain recombines TRBV19 with TRBJ2-1; D is possibly TRBD2 (6 bases). This CDR3 spans 17 amino acids. V was clipped by 1 base and J by 5 bases, with 18 bases between them. Germline V gene sequence: CDR1 LNHDA, CDR2 SQIVND (reference sequence). The CDR3 loop reads CASSIALFGRIDNEQFF. The CDR3 DNA reads as TGTGCCAGTAGTATAGCCCTCTTCGGGAGAATAGACAATGAGCAGTTCTTC.

V usage is TRBV5-1 and J usage is TRBJ2-1, with 8 positions matching TRBD2. Germline CDR1 is SGHRS and CDR2 is YFSETQ. The CDR3 is 18 amino acids. After removal of 4 bases from V and 0 bases from J, the junction contained 12 bases not matched to a gene. The CDR3 DNA reads TGCGCCAGCAGCGGCCGCGGCTCCGGGAGGGGCTCCTACAATGAGCAGTTCTTC. Residues: CASSGRGSGRGSYNEQFF.

The chain couples TRBV30 to TRBJ1-2; TRBD1 matches at 7 bases. Trimming at V came to 4 bases and at J to 4 bases, leaving 9 bases not matched to a gene. Germline lookup yields CDR1 GTSNPN and CDR2 SVGIG (reference sequence). This CDR3 has 14 residues. CDR3 in amino acids: CAWNYPGTVYGYTF. CDR3 in DNA: TGTGCCTGGAATTACCCAGGGACAGTCTATGGCTACACCTTC.

The gene calls are TRBV4-1 and TRBJ2-1; TRBD2 matches at 10 bases. From germline, CDR1 is MGHRA and CDR2 YSYEKL. The CDR3 consists of 16 residues. V was pared by 8 bases and J by 9 bases, with 16 bases of the junction left unmatched. CDR3 in DNA: TGCGCCAGCTATCCCTTAGGTACTAGCGGGATGGGTGAGCAGTTCTTC. Protein product: CASYPLGTSGMGEQFF.

This chain links TRBV7-6 with TRBJ2-1; TRBD2 agrees at 10 bases. Germline loops: CDR1 SGHVS, CDR2 FNYEAQ. J gave up 8 bases and V 5 bases, and 9 bases lay outside the gene matches. The CDR3 extends over 15 amino acids. CDR3 DNA: TGTGCCAGCAGCACGGAGCGGGAGGGAAGGGATGAGCAGTTCTTC. Its protein is CASSTEREGRDEQFF.

The chain carries TRBV5-4 and TRBJ1-3; D call uncertain. Germline V gene data show CDR1 as SGHNT and CDR2 as YYREEE (reference sequence). Trimming stripped 4 bases from V and 0 bases from J, with 11 bases between. The CDR3 totals 15 residues. Written as DNA, the CDR3 is TGTGCCAGCAGCGACCAGGATTACTCTGGAAACACCATATATTTT. This sequence encodes CASSDQDYSGNTIYF.

The genes are TRBV27 and TRBJ2-7, with 14 bases that match TRBD2. This CDR3 is built from 15 residues. V trimming: 6 bases; J trimming: 7 bases; junction bases outside the gene matches: 8. Germline V gene data show CDR1 as MNHEY and CDR2 as SMNVEV (reference sequence). The CDR3 here is CASSRGTSGSREQYF. In DNA form, the CDR3 reads TGTGCCAGCAGCAGGGGGACTAGCGGGAGTCGTGAGCAGTACTTC.

V and J are TRBV7-9 and TRBJ1-2, with 8 bases that match TRBD1. The CDR3 length is 15 residues. The V gene's germline CDR1 is SEHNR and CDR2 FQNEAQ (reference sequence). J lost 4 bases, V lost 3 bases, and 7 bases had no gene match. CDR3 coding DNA: TGTGCCAGCAGCTTGGGGGGACAGGTTGGCTATGGCTACACCTTC. Translated: CASSLGGQVGYGYTF. Full variable domain (remainder filled in from reference TRBV7-9 and TRBJ1-2): DTGVSQNPRHKITKRGQNVTFRCDPISEHNRLYWYRQTLGQGPEFLTYFQNEAQLEKSRLLSDRFSAERPKGSFSTLEIQRTEQGDSAMYLCASSLGGQVGYGYTFGSGTRLTVV.

The table lists this clone with a count of one. This chain links TRBV2 with TRBJ1-2; no definite D call. From germline, CDR1 is SNHLY and CDR2 FYNNEI. V gave up 0 bases and J gave up 4 bases, with 9 bases separating them. This CDR3 spans 14 amino acids. In nucleotides, the CDR3 is TGTGCCAGCAGTGAAGCTCCGGGCCCCTATGGCTACACCTTC. This translates into CASSEAPGPYGYTF.

This rearrangement joins TRBV28 to TRBJ2-7, with 12 positions matching TRBD2. V was clipped by 5 bases and J by 2 bases; unmatched bases: 13. The CDR3 contains 18 residues. Germline-derived CDR1 and CDR2 are MDHEN and SYDVKM. CDR3 residues: CASSPETSGSFRTYEQYF. CDR3 nucleotide sequence: TGTGCCAGCAGTCCGGAGACTAGCGGGAGTTTTCGGACCTACGAGCAGTACTTC. The full variable domain, its missing parts supplied by reference TRBV28 and TRBJ2-7, is DVKVTQSSRYLVKRTGEKVFLECVQDMDHENMFWYRQDPGLGLRLIYFSYDVKMKEKGDIPEGYSVSREKKERFSLILESASTNQTSMYLCASSPETSGSFRTYEQYFGPGTRLTVT.

The genes are TRBV5-1 and TRBJ2-3; D is possibly TRBD2 (5 bases). This CDR3 is 14 amino acids long. V was shortened by 4 bases and J by 3 bases, with 12 bases between the two germline ends. CDR1 and CDR2 (germline): SGHRS, YFSETQ. Here the CDR3 reads CASSPRASTDTQYF. The CDR3 nucleotides are TGCGCCAGCAGCCCGAGGGCTAGTACAGATACGCAGTATTTT.